These 17 T cell receptor beta chains originate from one sample sequenced in a study of CD8 T cells in ankylosing spondylitis. Study outcomes and limitations: What appeared characteristic of ankylosing spondylitis blood was a TCR beta motif of seven to nine highly homologous variants.

Their specific antigens are unknown. TCRdb re-called the 5' RACE reads with MiXCR, one entry per CDR3 protein. The table records about 700,000 distinct CDR3 sequences, over 15% of them present only once. The specimen was blood, either unsorted or a sorted T cell fraction (not recorded which). These receptors were collected from a male donor with ankylosing spondylitis.

V and J are TRBV7-2 and TRBJ2-5; 16 bases line up with TRBD2. The V gene's germline CDR1 is SGHTA and CDR2 FQGNSA. The CDR3 contains 16 residues. V lost 6 bases to trimming and J lost 4 bases; unmatched junction nucleotides: 5. The CDR3 DNA reads TGTGCCAGCAGTTTGGGACTAGCGGGAGGGTTAGAGACCCAGTACTTC. This translates into CASSLGLAGGLETQYF.

The genes are TRBV11-3 and TRBJ2-3, with D unresolved. Trimming cost V 5 bases and J 5 bases, with 14 bases left between them. The germline CDR1 and CDR2 sequences are SGHNT and YENEEA. The CDR3 consists of 14 residues. The CDR3 region has the DNA TGTGCCAGCAGCGGTGGCGTGCTGGGAGATACGCAGTATTTT. Translating it yields CASSGGVLGDTQYF.

The rearrangement links TRBV29-1 to TRBJ2-3; D might be TRBD2 (6 bases). Germline V gives CDR1 SQVTM, CDR2 ANQGSEA. Trimming removed 7 bases from V and 1 base from J, with 15 bases in between. This CDR3 has 14 residues. The CDR3: CSATRELGTDTQYF. The DNA for the CDR3 is TGCAGCGCCACACGGGAGTTGGGCACAGATACGCAGTATTTT.

This chain connects TRBV20-1 to TRBJ1-1, with TRBD1 matching 7 bases. The CDR3 consists of 16 residues. The germline V gene encodes CDR1 DFQATT and CDR2 SNEGSKA (reference sequence). Trimming took 3 bases from V and 1 from J; bases not matched to a gene: 11. CDR3 DNA: TGCAGTGCTAGGCGAAGGAAGGGGGCAGAGAACACTGAAGCTTTCTTT. Translating it yields CSARRRKGAENTEAFF.

The chain joins TRBV2 to TRBJ2-7; no reliable D call. The germline CDR1 and CDR2 sequences are SNHLY and FYNNEI. V gave up 6 bases and J gave up 1 base, with 10 bases separating them. This CDR3 is built from 13 residues. The CDR3 here is CASRITGSYEQYF. CDR3 nucleotide sequence: TGTGCCAGCAGGATCACTGGATCCTACGAGCAGTACTTC.

The rearrangement uses TRBV9 and TRBJ2-2, with TRBD2 as a possible D gene (6 bases). The CDR3 is 15 amino acids. Trimming removed 4 bases at V and 8 bases at J, with 18 bases between. Germline V gene sequence: CDR1 SGDLS, CDR2 YYNGEE. The CDR3 bases are TGTGCCAGCAGCCCCCTAAGCGGCGGGGTGGGGGAGCTGTTTTTT. The encoded protein is CASSPLSGGVGELFF.

As DNA, the CDR3 is TGCAGTGCTAGAAGCCACGCGGGCGCGCTATACAATGAGCAGTTCTTC. The encoded protein is CSARSHAGALYNEQFF. This chain links TRBV20-1 with TRBJ2-1; tentative D call: TRBD2 (5 bases). V was shortened by 2 bases and J by 4 bases, with 18 bases between the two germline ends. Germline values: CDR1 DFQATT, CDR2 SNEGSKA (reference sequence). CDR3 length: 16 residues.

CDR3 amino acids: CASSQDPSVTYEQYF. As DNA, the CDR3 is TGCGCCAGCAGCCAAGACCCTAGCGTAACCTACGAGCAGTACTTC. The J gene is TRBJ2-7, the V gene TRBV4-1; D possibly corresponds to TRBD2 (6 bases). CDR1 MGHRA and CDR2 YSYEKL come from the germline V gene. Between the trimmed V and J ends, which lost 0 bases and 2 bases, there was a span of 11 bases. The CDR3 length is 15 residues.

The chain is built from TRBV4-1 and TRBJ1-2; 7 bases agree with TRBD1. The CDR3 is made up of 16 amino acids. V was clipped by 1 base and J by 1 base; unmatched bases: 6. CDR1 is MGHRA, CDR2 YSYEKL, per germline. This chain's CDR3 is CASSQGTGVGNYGYTF. The CDR3 region has the DNA TGCGCCAGCAGCCAAGGAACAGGGGTGGGTAACTATGGCTACACCTTC.

The chain recombines TRBV6-5 with TRBJ2-7; 8 nucleotides match TRBD1. CDR3 length equals 14 residues. The germline CDR1 and CDR2 sequences are MNHEY and SVGAGI. With V trimmed by 2 bases and J by 6 bases, 6 bases remained unmatched. The CDR3 region has the DNA TGTGCCAGCAGTTACCTTACAGGGGGAGGCGAGCAGTACTTC. Protein sequence: CASSYLTGGGEQYF.

This chain links TRBV7-9 with TRBJ2-7; the D gene is possibly TRBD2 (6 bases). V lost 6 bases to trimming and J lost 6 bases, with 18 bases between them. The CDR3 runs to 14 residues. Germline V CDR1 and CDR2: SEHNR, FQNEAQ (reference sequence). CDR3 residues: CASSFAGGKGEQYF. CDR3 sequence (DNA): TGTGCCAGCAGTTTTGCTGGGGGGAAGGGCGAGCAGTACTTC.

The chain carries TRBV7-2 and TRBJ1-2; no definite D call. This CDR3 has 15 amino acids. The germline CDR1 and CDR2 sequences are SGHTA and FQGNSA. Trimming removed 5 bases at V and 6 bases at J, with 19 bases between. The DNA of the CDR3 is TGTGCCAGCAGCCTCAGACGATCGGGATGGCATGGCTACACCTTC. It encodes CASSLRRSGWHGYTF.

This clonotype was recorded a few times. This sequence joins TRBV28 and TRBJ2-3; 7 bases map to TRBD2. This CDR3 has 15 amino acids. Germline V CDR1 and CDR2: MDHEN, SYDVKM. Trimming cost V 2 bases and J 4 bases; bases outside gene matches: 6. The CDR3 protein is CASSLAIAGPDTQYF. The CDR3 nucleotides are TGTGCCAGCAGTTTAGCCATAGCGGGCCCAGATACGCAGTATTTT.

The chain employs TRBV11-2 and TRBJ2-3, with D possibly being TRBD1 (6 bases). The ends were cut back, 5 bases at V and 0 bases at J, with 15 bases in the middle. Germline V CDR1 and CDR2: SGHAT, FQNNGV. This CDR3 is 16 amino acids long. CDR3 in amino acids: CASSRIQGTSTDTQYF. The CDR3 region has the DNA TGTGCCAGCAGCAGAATACAGGGAACTAGCACAGATACGCAGTATTTT.

This clonotype was counted between two and nine times. The CDR3 bases are TGTGCCAGCAGAGATGCGGGACAGGACAACTATGGCTACACCTTC. It translates to CASRDAGQDNYGYTF. The V gene is TRBV21-1, the J gene TRBJ1-2; the D segment call TRBD1 is taken from the table without a DNA check. TRBV21-1 is a listed pseudogene. The CDR3 has 15 amino acids.

There are a few counts of this clonotype. This chain joins TRBV29-1 and TRBJ2-2; D possibly matches TRBD1 or TRBD2 (5 bases each). Trimming pared 2 bases from V and 7 bases from J, leaving 23 bases between. The CDR3 extends over 17 amino acids. Germline loops: CDR1 SQVTM, CDR2 ANQGSEA. Here the CDR3 reads CSVEQRRTGTDGGELFF. CDR3 DNA sequence: TGCAGCGTTGAACAACGTCGAACCGGGACCGACGGCGGGGAGCTGTTTTTT.

This clonotype was seen more than once but under ten times. The chain is built from TRBV12-3 or TRBV12-4 and TRBJ1-5, with TRBD1 as a possible D gene (5 bases). Trimming left V 5 bases short and J 4 bases short, with 15 bases between. The CDR3 totals 15 residues. CDR3 protein: CASSPPGRMNQPQHF. CDR3 coding DNA: TGTGCCAGCAGTCCTCCGGGACGGATGAATCAGCCCCAGCATTTT.